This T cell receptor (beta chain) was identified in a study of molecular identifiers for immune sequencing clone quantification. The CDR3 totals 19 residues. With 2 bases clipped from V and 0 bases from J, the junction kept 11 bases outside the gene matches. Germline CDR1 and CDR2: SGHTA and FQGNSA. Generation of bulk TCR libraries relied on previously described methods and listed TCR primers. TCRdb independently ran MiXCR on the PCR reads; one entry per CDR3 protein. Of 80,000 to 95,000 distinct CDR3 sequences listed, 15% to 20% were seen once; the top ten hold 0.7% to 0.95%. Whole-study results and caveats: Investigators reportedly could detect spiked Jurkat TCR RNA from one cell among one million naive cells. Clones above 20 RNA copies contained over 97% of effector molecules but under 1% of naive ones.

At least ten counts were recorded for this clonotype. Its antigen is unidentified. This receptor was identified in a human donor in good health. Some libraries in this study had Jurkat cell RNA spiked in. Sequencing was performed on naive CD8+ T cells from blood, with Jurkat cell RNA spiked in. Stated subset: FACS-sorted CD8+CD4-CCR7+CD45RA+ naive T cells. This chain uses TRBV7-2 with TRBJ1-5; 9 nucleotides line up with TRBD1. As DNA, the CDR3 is TGTGCCAGCAGCTTATACGGACAGGGGATCTTATATAGCAATCAGCCCCAGCATTTT. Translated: CASSLYGQGILYSNQPQHF.